This paragraph reports one T cell receptor beta chain. The CDR3 extends over 13 amino acids. Trimming took off 3 bases at V and 1 base at J, with 6 bases between the two ends. From germline, CDR1 is LNHDA and CDR2 SQIVND (reference sequence). The Seattle patients joined while their infection was active and were tracked longitudinally afterward. This specimen belongs to a study of blood T cell repertoires in COVID-19. Turning to the study itself: Samples representing acute and convalescent COVID-19 were sourced from the United States, Italy and Spain. T cells, B-cell-depleted T cells, or PBMCs provided the cDNA or gDNA that served as material.

In the original processing: Reference gene primer amplification in the assay estimated nucleated cell counts. Only in-frame clones appear in the TCRdb table, and some are missing; sequencing was by immunoSEQ multiplex PCR. V and J calls and clone size follow that table, whereas D and trimming were derived from the DNA. The sample holds 200,000 to 300,000 clones; 70% to 90% are singletons and the top ten take 4% to 6%. The sequenced material came from peripheral blood. The chain is built from TRBV19 and TRBJ2-5, with no clear D. The sequence was obtained from a man aged 45 to 65 with COVID-19, enrolled during active disease. The CDR3 spells CASSMPGQETQYF. The CDR3 bases are TGTGCCAGTAGTATGCCCGGCCAAGAGACCCAGTACTTC. The full variable domain, in which reference TRBV19 and TRBJ2-5 provide the parts outside the CDR3, is DGGITQSPKYLFRKEGQNVTLSCEQNLNHDAMYWYRQDPGQGLRLIYYSQIVNDFQKGDIAEGYSVSREKKESFPLTVTSAQKNPTAFYLCASSMPGQETQYFGPGTRLLVL.